The 24 T cell receptor beta chains below were found in one sample sequenced in a study of cytomegalovirus exposure and HLA in healthy donors. PCR amplification relied on 60 Vbeta primers (plus 13 Jbeta primers). Generated by immunoSEQ multiplex PCR, the TCRdb table keeps only in-frame clones and is missing some. The sample shows about 140,000 clones, about 80% of them seen only once. Sequences were obtained from PBMCs. These receptors all come from a man aged 30-40 years in good health and CMV-seronegative.

The chain has TRBV19 and TRBJ2-7; D possibly corresponds to TRBD2 (6 bases). The CDR3 is 15 residues long. Germline CDR1 LNHDA, CDR2 SQIVND (reference sequence). V was pared by 6 bases and J by 4 bases, with 19 bases between. Here the CDR3 DNA reads TGTGCCAGTAGCGCAGCCGGGGGTAGTGATTACGAGCAGTACTTC. Translation gives CASSAAGGSDYEQYF.

V gene TRBV7-8 combines with J gene TRBJ2-7; the match to TRBD2 covers 7 bases. Trimming cost V 2 bases and J 5 bases; bases outside gene matches: 12. The CDR3 loop spans 16 amino acids. CDR1 SGHVS and CDR2 FQNEAQ come from the germline V gene. CDR3 in amino acids: CASSLFSSGNRHEQYF. For the CDR3, the DNA is TGTGCCAGCAGCTTATTCTCCAGCGGGAATCGGCACGAGCAGTACTTC.

Of note for this clone: Other DNA sequences from this sample encode an identical CDR3 as well. The chain links TRBV9 to TRBJ1-2, with D unresolved. There are 15 residues in the CDR3. From germline, CDR1 is SGDLS and CDR2 YYNGEE. The ends were cut back, 4 bases at V and 0 bases at J, with 13 bases in the middle. CDR3 amino acids: CASSTVGSANYGYTF. The DNA for the CDR3 is TGTGCCAGCAGCACCGTAGGGAGTGCTAACTATGGCTACACCTTC.

The V and J genes are TRBV6-5 and TRBJ2-5; 9 bases agree with TRBD2. The V and J ends lost 6 bases and 5 bases, in that order; junction bases with no gene match: 7. The CDR3 length is 14 residues. CDR1 is MNHEY, CDR2 SVGAGI, per germline. The CDR3 here is CASRLAGVAETQYF. CDR3 coding DNA: TGTGCCAGCAGATTAGCGGGAGTGGCGGAGACCCAGTACTTC.

The CDR3 nucleotides read TGTGCCAGCAGTTACTGGGGAGGGATCATGAACACTGAAGCTTTCTTT. Its protein product is CASSYWGGIMNTEAFF. This chain links TRBV6-5 with TRBJ1-1; D gene unclear. This CDR3 region has 16 residues. CDR1 MNHEY and CDR2 SVGAGI come from the germline V gene. V was shortened by 1 base and J by 0 bases, with 12 bases between the two germline ends.

This chain joins TRBV19 and TRBJ2-1; 7 bases fit TRBD2. This CDR3 has 14 residues. J gave up 7 bases and V 1 base, and 4 bases lay outside the gene matches. Germline V gene lookup returns CDR1 LNHDA and CDR2 SQIVND (reference sequence). CDR3 sequence: CASSIGLADNEQFF. The CDR3 DNA follows: TGTGCCAGTAGTATAGGGCTAGCGGATAATGAGCAGTTCTTC.

In this sample, this clone turned up a few times. This sequence joins TRBV6-5 and TRBJ2-7, with D possibly matching TRBD2 (5 bases). V lost 4 bases, J lost 3 bases, and 16 bases lay in between. Germline assignment: CDR1 MNHEY and CDR2 SVGAGI. The length of the CDR3 is 15 residues. The CDR3 DNA reads as TGTGCCAGCAGTTGGACGAGGGTAATGGGCTACGAGCAGTACTTC. This gives the protein CASSWTRVMGYEQYF.

In this sample, this clone turned up a few times. The genes are TRBV28 and TRBJ1-2; no reliable D call. Germline V gene lookup returns CDR1 MDHEN and CDR2 SYDVKM. Trimming took 7 bases from V and 8 from J, leaving 17 bases between them. This CDR3 comprises 13 residues. CDR3 in amino acids: CASTAGLGVGYTF. The CDR3, as DNA: TGTGCCAGCACCGCTGGGCTGGGAGTAGGCTACACCTTC.

The chain recombines TRBV28 with TRBJ2-7; possibly TRBD2 for D (6 bases). CDR1 and CDR2 (germline): MDHEN, SYDVKM. Trimming left V 3 bases short and J 4 bases short, with 16 bases between. This CDR3 comprises 15 residues. CDR3 nucleotides: TGTGCCAGCAGTTTCTCTGGGGGGACCTATTACGAGCAGTACTTC. This sequence encodes CASSFSGGTYYEQYF. The full variable domain, rest sourced from reference TRBV28 and TRBJ2-7, is DVKVTQSSRYLVKRTGEKVFLECVQDMDHENMFWYRQDPGLGLRLIYFSYDVKMKEKGDIPEGYSVSREKKERFSLILESASTNQTSMYLCASSFSGGTYYEQYFGPGTRLTVT.

The chain employs TRBV30 and TRBJ2-5, with D possibly being TRBD2 (6 bases). Trimming took off 2 bases at V and 11 bases at J, with 15 bases between the two ends. CDR1 and CDR2 (germline): GTSNPN, SVGIG (reference sequence). The CDR3 runs to 12 residues. The DNA of the CDR3 is TGTGCCTGGAGTTCCGGATGGAGCGGGCAGTACTTC. Encoded protein: CAWSSGWSGQYF.

This sequence joins TRBV18 and TRBJ2-7; the D gene is possibly TRBD1 (5 bases). This CDR3 comprises 15 residues. CDR1 and CDR2 from the germline V gene are KGHSH and LQKENI. V was trimmed by 2 bases and J by 0 bases, leaving 11 bases between them. Here the CDR3 reads CASSPGRRASYEQYF. The CDR3 coding sequence is TGTGCCAGCTCACCAGGCCGCAGGGCCTCCTACGAGCAGTACTTC.

A few counts support this clone. The gene calls are TRBV15 and TRBJ1-5; TRBD1 might be the D (5 bases). Per germline, CDR1 LNHNV and CDR2 YYDKDF (reference sequence). The CDR3 loop spans 13 amino acids. V was shortened by 0 bases and J by 7 bases, with 7 bases between the two germline ends. The CDR3 region has the DNA TGTGCCACCAGCAGAGAAAAGGGGCAGCCCCAGCATTTT. It specifies CATSREKGQPQHF.

The rearrangement uses TRBV4-2 and TRBJ2-3; D is possibly TRBD1 (5 bases). V was pared by 1 base and J by 1 base, with 12 bases between. Germline CDR1 LGHNA, CDR2 YNFKEQ. The CDR3 contains 16 residues. This CDR3 is CASSQVGVGGTDTQYF. DNA for the CDR3: TGTGCCAGCAGCCAAGTCGGCGTAGGGGGCACAGATACGCAGTATTTT.

V and J are TRBV5-5 and TRBJ2-1; D not certain. The CDR3 length is 12 residues. The germline gives CDR1 SGHKS, CDR2 YYEKEE (reference sequence). With 1 base removed from V and 7 bases from J, the gap between germline ends came to 6 bases. In nucleotides, the CDR3 is TGTGCCAGCAGCTTGTTATTAAATGAGCAGTTCTTC. Translation: CASSLLLNEQFF.

The sample holds one count of this clone. This sequence joins TRBV7-2 and TRBJ2-5; maybe TRBD2 (6 bases). The CDR3 extends over 14 amino acids. The V gene's germline CDR1 is SGHTA and CDR2 FQGNSA. Trimming took off 1 base at V and 5 bases at J, with 11 bases between the two ends. CDR3 DNA: TGTGCCAGCAGCTTAGTGCGGGAATCGGAGACCCAGTACTTC. Its translation is CASSLVRESETQYF. The full variable domain, completed using reference TRBV7-2 and TRBJ2-5, is GAGVSQSPSNKVTEKGKDVELRCDPISGHTALYWYRQSLGQGLEFLIYFQGNSAPDKSGLPSDRFSAERTGGSVSTLTIQRTQQEDSAVYLCASSLVRESETQYFGPGTRLLVL.

This chain connects TRBV7-8 to TRBJ2-5; D may be TRBD2 (6 bases). V gave up 0 bases and J gave up 5 bases, with 7 bases separating them. The CDR3 is 13 residues long. CDR1 and CDR2 (germline): SGHVS, FQNEAQ. The CDR3 loop is CASSLAGRETQYF. CDR3 DNA sequence: TGTGCCAGCAGCTTAGCAGGGAGGGAGACCCAGTACTTC. The whole variable domain, filled in from reference TRBV7-8 and TRBJ2-5, reads GAGVSQSPRYKVAKRGQDVALRCDPISGHVSLFWYQQALGQGPEFLTYFQNEAQLDKSGLPSDRFFAERPEGSVSTLKIQRTQQEDSAVYLCASSLAGRETQYFGPGTRLLVL.

The chain is built from TRBV6-5 and TRBJ1-5, with D possibly being TRBD1 (6 bases). V lost 6 bases, J lost 7 bases, and 13 bases lay in between. The CDR3 has 13 amino acids. Germline CDR1 reads MNHEY; CDR2 reads SVGAGI. The chain's CDR3 is CASSHREGQPQHF. The CDR3 DNA reads TGTGCCAGCAGCCACAGGGAAGGGCAGCCCCAGCATTTT.

V is TRBV5-4 and J is TRBJ2-7; tentatively, D is TRBD2 (6 bases). With 4 bases removed from V and 6 bases from J, the gap between germline ends came to 20 bases. CDR1 SGHNT and CDR2 YYREEE come from the germline V gene (reference sequence). CDR3 length equals 15 residues. CDR3 sequence (DNA): TGTGCCAGCAGCCGCCCGGGACTCCAGACTAGCGAGCAGTACTTC. Amino acids: CASSRPGLQTSEQYF. Variable domain in full (rest from reference TRBV5-4 and TRBJ2-7): ETGVTQSPTHLIKTRGQQVTLRCSSQSGHNTVSWYQQALGQGPQFIFQYYREEENGRGNFPPRFSGLQFPNYSSELNVNALELDDSALYLCASSRPGLQTSEQYFGPGTRLTVT.

The rearrangement joins TRBV7-9 to TRBJ2-5; 7 positions match TRBD1. Germline V gene data show CDR1 as SEHNR and CDR2 as FQNEAQ (reference sequence). The CDR3 length is 16 residues. J gave up 4 bases and V 6 bases, and 14 bases lay outside the gene matches. In DNA form, the CDR3 reads TGTGCCAGCAGTTTAACCGGGACAGCGCTGGGAGAGACCCAGTACTTC. It is translated as CASSLTGTALGETQYF.

V gene TRBV6-5 combines with J gene TRBJ2-3, with TRBD2 identical over 12 bases. This CDR3 is 14 amino acids long. From germline, CDR1 is MNHEY and CDR2 SVGAGI. The V segment lost 5 bases and the J segment 8 bases; nucleotides outside the gene matches: 5. DNA for the CDR3: TGTGCCAGCAGTCGACTAGCGGGAGATCGTACGCAGTATTTT. Translation gives CASSRLAGDRTQYF.

V is TRBV28 and J is TRBJ1-1; D remains ambiguous. The V gene's germline CDR1 is MDHEN and CDR2 SYDVKM. V was pared by 4 bases and J by 1 base, with 7 bases between. This CDR3 is built from 13 residues. The CDR3 is CASSSGWNTEAFF. In DNA, the CDR3 is TGTGCCAGCAGTTCCGGTTGGAACACTGAAGCTTTCTTT.

A remark on this clone: One end of the junction does not line up with germline, which may come from a read error. V is TRBV7-9 and J is TRBJ2-7, with 14 bases aligning to TRBD2. In germline, CDR1 is SEHNR, CDR2 FQNEAQ (reference sequence). The CDR3 extends over 15 amino acids. DNA for the CDR3: TGTTCCAGCAGCCGGACTAGCGGGAGGTCCTACGAGCAGTACTTC. This codes for CSSSRTSGRSYEQYF.

The chain uses TRBV10-3 and TRBJ1-2; 9 bases are a match to TRBD1. Germline CDR1 ENHRY, CDR2 SYGVKD. The ends lost 6 bases at V and 3 bases at J; junction bases unmatched: 5. This CDR3 comprises 14 residues. This CDR3 is CAIRTGQGDYGYTF. In DNA, the CDR3 is TGTGCCATCAGGACGGGACAGGGTGACTATGGCTACACCTTC.

CDR3 amino acids: CAWNTGIEKLFF. CDR3 coding DNA: TGTGCCTGGAATACAGGGATAGAAAAACTGTTTTTT. This sequence joins TRBV30 and TRBJ1-4, with D possibly matching TRBD1 (6 bases). Trimming stripped 4 bases from V and 8 bases from J, with 11 bases between. The CDR3 extends over 12 amino acids. Germline V gene data show CDR1 as GTSNPN and CDR2 as SVGIG (reference sequence).